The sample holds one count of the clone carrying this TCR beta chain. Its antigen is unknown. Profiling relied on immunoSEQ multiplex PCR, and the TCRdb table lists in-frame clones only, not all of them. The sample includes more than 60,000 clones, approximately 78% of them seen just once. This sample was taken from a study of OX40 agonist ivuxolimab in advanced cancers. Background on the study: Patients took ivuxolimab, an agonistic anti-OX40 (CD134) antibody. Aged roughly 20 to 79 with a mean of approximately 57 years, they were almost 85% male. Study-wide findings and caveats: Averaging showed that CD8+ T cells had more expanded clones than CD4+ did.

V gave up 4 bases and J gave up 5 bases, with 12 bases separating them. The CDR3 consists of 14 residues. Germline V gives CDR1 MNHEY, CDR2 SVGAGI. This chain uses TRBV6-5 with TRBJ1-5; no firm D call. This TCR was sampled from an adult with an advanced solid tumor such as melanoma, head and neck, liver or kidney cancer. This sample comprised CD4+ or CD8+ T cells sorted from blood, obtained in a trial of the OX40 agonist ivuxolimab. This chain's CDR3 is CASSFRTFDQPQHF. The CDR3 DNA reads TGTGCCAGCAGTTTCCGGACCTTCGATCAGCCCCAGCATTTT.